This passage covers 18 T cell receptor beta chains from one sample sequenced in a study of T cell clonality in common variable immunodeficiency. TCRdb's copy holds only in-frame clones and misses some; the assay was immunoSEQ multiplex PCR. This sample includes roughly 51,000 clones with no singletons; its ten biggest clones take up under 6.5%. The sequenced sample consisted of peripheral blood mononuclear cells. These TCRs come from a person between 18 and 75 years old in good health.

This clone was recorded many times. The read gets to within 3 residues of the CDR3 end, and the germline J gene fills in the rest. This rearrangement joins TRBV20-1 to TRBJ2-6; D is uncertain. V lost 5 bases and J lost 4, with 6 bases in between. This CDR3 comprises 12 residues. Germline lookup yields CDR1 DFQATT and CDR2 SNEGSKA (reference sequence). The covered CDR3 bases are TGCAGTGCTTTGGCCGGGGCCAACGTC. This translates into CSALAGANV. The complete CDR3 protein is CSALAGANVLTF.

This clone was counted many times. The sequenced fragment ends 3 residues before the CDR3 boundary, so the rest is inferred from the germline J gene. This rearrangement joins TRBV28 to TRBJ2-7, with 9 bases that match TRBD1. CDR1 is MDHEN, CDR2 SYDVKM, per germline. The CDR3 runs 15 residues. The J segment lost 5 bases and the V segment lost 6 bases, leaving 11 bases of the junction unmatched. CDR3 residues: CASSPTGTGSHEQYF. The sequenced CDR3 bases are TGTGCCAGCAGCCCAACCGGGACAGGGAGTCACGAG. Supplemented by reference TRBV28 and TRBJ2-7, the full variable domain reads DVKVTQSSRYLVKRTGEKVFLECVQDMDHENMFWYRQDPGLGLRLIYFSYDVKMKEKGDIPEGYSVSREKKERFSLILESASTNQTSMYLCASSPTGTGSHEQYFGPGTRLTVT.

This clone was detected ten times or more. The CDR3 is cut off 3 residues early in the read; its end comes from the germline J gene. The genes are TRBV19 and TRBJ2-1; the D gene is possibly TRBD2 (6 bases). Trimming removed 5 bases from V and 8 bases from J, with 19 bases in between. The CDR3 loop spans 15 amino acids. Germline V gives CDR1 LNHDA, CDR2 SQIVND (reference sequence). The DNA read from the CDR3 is TGTGCCAGTAGTCCCAGTCACGGCGGGATATATGAG. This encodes CASSPSHGGIYE. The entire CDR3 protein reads CASSPSHGGIYEQFF.

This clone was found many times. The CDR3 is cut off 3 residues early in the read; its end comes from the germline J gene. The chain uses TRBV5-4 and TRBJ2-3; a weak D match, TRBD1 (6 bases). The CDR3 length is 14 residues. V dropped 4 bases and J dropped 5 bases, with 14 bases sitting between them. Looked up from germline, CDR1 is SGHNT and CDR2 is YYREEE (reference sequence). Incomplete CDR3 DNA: TGTGCCAGCAGCCCCGAGCCAGGGGAAGATACG. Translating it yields CASSPEPGEDT. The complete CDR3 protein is CASSPEPGEDTQYF. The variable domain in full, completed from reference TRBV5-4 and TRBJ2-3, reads ETGVTQSPTHLIKTRGQQVTLRCSSQSGHNTVSWYQQALGQGPQFIFQYYREEENGRGNFPPRFSGLQFPNYSSELNVNALELDDSALYLCASSPEPGEDTQYFGPGTRLTVL.

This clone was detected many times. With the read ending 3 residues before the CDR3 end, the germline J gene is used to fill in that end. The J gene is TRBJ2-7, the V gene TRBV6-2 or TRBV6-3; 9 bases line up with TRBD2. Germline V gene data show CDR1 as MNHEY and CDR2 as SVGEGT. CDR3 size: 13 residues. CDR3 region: CVTRAGGIYEQYF. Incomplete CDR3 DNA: TGTGTTACCCGGGCGGGAGGGATCTACGAG.

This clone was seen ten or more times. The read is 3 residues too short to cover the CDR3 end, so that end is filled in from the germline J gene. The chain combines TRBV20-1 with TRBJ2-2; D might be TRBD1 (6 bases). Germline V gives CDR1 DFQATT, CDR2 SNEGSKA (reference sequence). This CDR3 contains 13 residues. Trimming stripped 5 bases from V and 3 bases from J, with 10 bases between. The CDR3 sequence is CSARGHYTGELFF. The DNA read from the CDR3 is TGCAGTGCTCGGGGACATTACACCGGGGAG.

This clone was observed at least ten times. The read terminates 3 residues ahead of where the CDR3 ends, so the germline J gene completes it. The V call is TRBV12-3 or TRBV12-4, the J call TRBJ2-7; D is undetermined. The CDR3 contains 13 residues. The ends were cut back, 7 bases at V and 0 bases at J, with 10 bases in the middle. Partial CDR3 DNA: TGTGCCAGCACTTACTACGGCTCCTACGAG. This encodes CASTYYGSYE. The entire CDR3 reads CASTYYGSYEQYF.

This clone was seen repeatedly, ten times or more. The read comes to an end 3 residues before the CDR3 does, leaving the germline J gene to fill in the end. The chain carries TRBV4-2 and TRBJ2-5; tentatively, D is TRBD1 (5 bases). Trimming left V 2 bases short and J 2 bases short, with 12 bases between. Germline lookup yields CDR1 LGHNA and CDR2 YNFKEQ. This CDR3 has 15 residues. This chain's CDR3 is CASSQWRQPQETQYF. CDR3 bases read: TGTGCCAGCAGCCAATGGCGACAGCCTCAAGAGACC.

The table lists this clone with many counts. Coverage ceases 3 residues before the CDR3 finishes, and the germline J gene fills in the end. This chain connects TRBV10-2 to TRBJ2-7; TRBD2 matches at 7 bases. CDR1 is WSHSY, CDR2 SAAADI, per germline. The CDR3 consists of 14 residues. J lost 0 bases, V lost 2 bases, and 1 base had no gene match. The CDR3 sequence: CASSERTSSYEQYF. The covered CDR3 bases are TGCGCCAGCAGTGAGCGGACTAGCTCCTACGAG.

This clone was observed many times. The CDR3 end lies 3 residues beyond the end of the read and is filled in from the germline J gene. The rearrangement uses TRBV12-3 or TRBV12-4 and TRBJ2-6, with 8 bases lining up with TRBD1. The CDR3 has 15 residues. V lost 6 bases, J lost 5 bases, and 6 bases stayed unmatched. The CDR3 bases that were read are TGTGCCAGCAGCCGGGACAGGACCAGGGCCAACGTC. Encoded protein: CASSRDRTRANV. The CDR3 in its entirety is CASSRDRTRANVLTF.

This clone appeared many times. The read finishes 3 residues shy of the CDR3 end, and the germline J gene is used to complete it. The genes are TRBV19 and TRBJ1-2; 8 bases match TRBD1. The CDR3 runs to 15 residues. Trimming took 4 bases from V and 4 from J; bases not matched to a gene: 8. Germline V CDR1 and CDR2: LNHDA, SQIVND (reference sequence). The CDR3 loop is CASSTGQGSGYGYTF. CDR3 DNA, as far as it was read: TGTGCCAGTAGTACCGGACAGGGTTCAGGCTATGGC.

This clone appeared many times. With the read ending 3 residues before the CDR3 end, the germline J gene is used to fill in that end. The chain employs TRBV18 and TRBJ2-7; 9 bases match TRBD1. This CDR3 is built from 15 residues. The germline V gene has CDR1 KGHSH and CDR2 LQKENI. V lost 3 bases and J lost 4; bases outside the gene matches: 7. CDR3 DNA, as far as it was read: TGTGCCAGCTCACCTAGACAGGGGGATCCATACGAG. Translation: CASSPRQGDPYE. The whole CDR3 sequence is CASSPRQGDPYEQYF. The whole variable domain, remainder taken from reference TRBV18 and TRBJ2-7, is NAGVMQNPRHLVRRRGQEARLRCSPMKGHSHVYWYRQLPEEGLKFMVYLQKENIIDESGMPKERFSAEFPKEGPSILRIQQVVRGDSAAYFCASSPRQGDPYEQYFGPGTRLTVT.

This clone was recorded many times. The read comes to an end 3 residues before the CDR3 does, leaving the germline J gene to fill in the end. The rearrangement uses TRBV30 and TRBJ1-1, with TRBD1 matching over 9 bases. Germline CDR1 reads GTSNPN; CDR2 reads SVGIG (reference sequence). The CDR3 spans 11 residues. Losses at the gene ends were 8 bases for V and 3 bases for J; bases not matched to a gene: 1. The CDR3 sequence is CARDRDTEAFF. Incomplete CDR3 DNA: TGTGCCAGGGACAGGGACACTGAA.

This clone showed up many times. The CDR3 spells CAWGGAYGYTF. The CDR3 DNA, read in part, is TGTGCCTGGGGAGGGGCATATGGC. The chain combines TRBV30 with TRBJ1-2, with a possible D match to TRBD1 (5 bases). From the germline J gene comes the end of the CDR3, since the read stops 3 residues before it. V was pared by 5 bases and J by 5 bases, with 9 bases between. CDR3 length: 11 residues. The germline CDR1 and CDR2 sequences are GTSNPN and SVGIG (reference sequence).

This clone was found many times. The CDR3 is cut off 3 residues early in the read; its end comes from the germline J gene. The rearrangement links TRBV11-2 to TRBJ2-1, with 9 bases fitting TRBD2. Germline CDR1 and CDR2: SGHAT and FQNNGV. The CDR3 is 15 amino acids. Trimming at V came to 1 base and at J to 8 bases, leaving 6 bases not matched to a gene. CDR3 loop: CASSLGASGIYEQFF. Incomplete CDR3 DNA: TGTGCCAGCAGCTTAGGGGCTAGCGGGATCTATGAG.

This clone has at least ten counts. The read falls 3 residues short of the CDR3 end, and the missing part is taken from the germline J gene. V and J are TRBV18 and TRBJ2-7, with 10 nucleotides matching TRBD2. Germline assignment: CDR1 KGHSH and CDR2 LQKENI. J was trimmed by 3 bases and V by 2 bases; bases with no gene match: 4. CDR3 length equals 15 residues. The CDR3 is CASSPGTSAFYEQYF. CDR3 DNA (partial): TGTGCCAGCTCACCAGGGACTAGCGCGTTCTACGAG.

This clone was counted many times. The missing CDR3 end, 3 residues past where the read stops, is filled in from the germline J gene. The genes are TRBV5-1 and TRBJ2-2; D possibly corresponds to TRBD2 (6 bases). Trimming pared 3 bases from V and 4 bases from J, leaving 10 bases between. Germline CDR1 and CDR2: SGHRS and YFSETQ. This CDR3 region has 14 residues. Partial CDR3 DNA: TGCGCCAGCAGCTCCGGGGACTTCACCGGGGAG. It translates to CASSSGDFTGE. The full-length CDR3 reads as CASSSGDFTGELFF. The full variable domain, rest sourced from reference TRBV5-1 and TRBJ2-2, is KAGVTQTPRYLIKTRGQQVTLSCSPISGHRSVSWYQQTPGQGLQFLFEYFSETQRNKGNFPGRFSGRQFSNSRSEMNVSTLELGDSALYLCASSSGDFTGELFFGEGSRLTVL.

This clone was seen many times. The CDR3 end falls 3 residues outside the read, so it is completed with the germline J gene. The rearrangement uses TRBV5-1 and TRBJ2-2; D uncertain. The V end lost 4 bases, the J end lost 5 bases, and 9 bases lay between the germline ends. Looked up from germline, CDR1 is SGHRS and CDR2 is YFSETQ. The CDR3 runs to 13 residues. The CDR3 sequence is CASSPLETGELFF. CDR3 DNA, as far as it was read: TGCGCCAGCAGCCCCTTAGAGACCGGGGAG.